This passage covers 24 T cell receptor beta chains from one sample sequenced in a study of identifying expanded T cells in peripheral blood. The table came from immunoSEQ multiplex PCR; TCRdb's copy has only in-frame clones and leaves some out. The table has tens of thousands of clones, 88% seen once. Sequencing used blood. The receptors derive from a person between 18 and 75 years old in good health.

This clone was picked up one time. The chain combines TRBV5-1 with TRBJ1-2; 7 bases agree with TRBD1. Germline values: CDR1 SGHRS, CDR2 YFSETQ. Trimming removed 0 bases from V and 8 bases from J; junction bases left unmatched: 10. The length of the CDR3 is 15 residues. The CDR3, as DNA: TGCGCCAGCAGCTTGGGGCAGGGGGGAAGAAACGGCTACACCTTC. As protein: CASSLGQGGRNGYTF.

This chain joins TRBV4-2 and TRBJ1-5, with D unclear. Germline values: CDR1 LGHNA, CDR2 YNFKEQ. V lost 0 bases to trimming and J lost 5 bases, with 11 bases between them. The CDR3 is 15 residues long. CDR3 region: CASSQDGFRDQPQHF. The CDR3 DNA reads as TGTGCCAGCAGCCAAGATGGGTTTCGGGATCAGCCCCAGCATTTT.

The J gene is TRBJ2-7, the V gene TRBV7-2; unclear D gene. CDR1 is SGHTA, CDR2 FQGNSA, per germline. The CDR3 length is 11 residues. The ends were cut back, 2 bases at V and 4 bases at J, with 3 bases in the middle. DNA for the CDR3: TGTGCCAGCAGCTTAAAGTACGAGCAGTACTTC. This sequence encodes CASSLKYEQYF.

V is TRBV7-8 and J is TRBJ1-4, with D perhaps TRBD1 (6 bases). V dropped 5 bases and J dropped 6 bases, with 13 bases sitting between them. In germline, CDR1 is SGHVS, CDR2 FQNEAQ. The CDR3 covers 14 residues. The CDR3 here is CASSAGRGYEKLFF. For the CDR3, the DNA is TGTGCCAGCAGCGCTGGCAGGGGTTATGAAAAACTGTTTTTT.

The CDR3 here is CASWTSAYEQYF. The CDR3 DNA sequence: TGTGCCAGTTGGACGTCGGCCTACGAGCAGTACTTC. The V and J genes are TRBV6-5 and TRBJ2-7, with no clear D. The V gene's germline CDR1 is MNHEY and CDR2 SVGAGI. With 9 bases removed from V and 2 bases from J, the gap between germline ends came to 11 bases. The CDR3 totals 12 residues.

This chain connects TRBV2 to TRBJ1-6; D call uncertain. Germline V gives CDR1 SNHLY, CDR2 FYNNEI. The V and J ends lost 3 bases and 9 bases respectively, with 15 bases between them. The CDR3 is 15 residues long. The CDR3 sequence: CASSEGLGYRSPLHF. The CDR3, as DNA: TGTGCCAGCAGTGAGGGCTTAGGGTATCGTTCACCCCTCCACTTT.

The chain links TRBV6-6 to TRBJ1-5; D possibly corresponds to TRBD1 (5 bases). Germline V gene sequence: CDR1 MNHNY, CDR2 SVGAGI (reference sequence). V shed 7 bases and J shed 7 bases, with 17 bases lying between them. This CDR3 region has 14 residues. CDR3 sequence (DNA): TGTGCCAGCACCCAGGGTTCGCAGAAGCAGCCCCAGCATTTT. Translating gives CASTQGSQKQPQHF.

The chain carries TRBV7-6 and TRBJ2-1, with TRBD1 as a possible D gene (5 bases). The CDR3 is 17 amino acids. Germline CDR1 and CDR2: SGHVS and FNYEAQ. The V end lost 5 bases, the J end lost 2 bases, and 19 bases lay between the germline ends. The CDR3 DNA reads as TGTGCCAGCAGCGTAGGGTCCGAATGGGGCACCTACAATGAGCAGTTCTTC. Its translation is CASSVGSEWGTYNEQFF. The full variable domain, with the rest looked up from reference TRBV7-6 and TRBJ2-1, is GAGVSQSPRYKVTKRGQDVALRCDPISGHVSLYWYRQALGQGPEFLTYFNYEAQQDKSGLPNDRFSAERPEGSISTLTIQRTEQRDSAMYRCASSVGSEWGTYNEQFFGPGTRLTVL.

The chain employs TRBV19 and TRBJ1-2; 11 bases fit TRBD1. This CDR3 is 16 amino acids long. V dropped 5 bases and J dropped 2; count of bases not matched to a gene: 7. CDR1 and CDR2 (germline): LNHDA, SQIVND (reference sequence). The CDR3 DNA is TGTGCCAGTAGTCATGGACAGGGGGCTATAAACTATGGCTACACCTTC. Protein product: CASSHGQGAINYGYTF.

CDR3 coding DNA: TGTGCCAGTAGTATGGGTTGGGGACAGTCGGTCGCCTACGAGCAGTACTTC. Protein product: CASSMGWGQSVAYEQYF. V usage is TRBV19 and J usage is TRBJ2-7, with 7 bases that match TRBD1. Per germline, CDR1 LNHDA and CDR2 SQIVND (reference sequence). V was clipped by 3 bases and J by 2 bases; unmatched bases: 13. This CDR3 contains 17 residues.

The rearrangement joins TRBV5-6 to TRBJ1-1; D is perhaps TRBD1 (5 bases). Germline V gene data show CDR1 as SGHDT and CDR2 as YYEEEE. V was shortened by 4 bases and J by 0 bases, with 16 bases between the two germline ends. The CDR3 runs to 16 residues. Written as DNA, the CDR3 is TGTGCCAGCAGCCCAAGAGGTCAGGGCCTGAACACTGAAGCTTTCTTT. It codes for CASSPRGQGLNTEAFF.

This chain uses TRBV12-5 with TRBJ1-1; TRBD1 might be the D (6 bases). This CDR3 contains 14 residues. Germline assignment: CDR1 LGHNT and CDR2 FRNRAP. Trimming stripped 6 bases from V and 1 base from J, with 12 bases between. CDR3 nucleotides: TGTGCTAGTGGCTCCGGACAGAGGAACACTGAAGCTTTCTTT. This sequence encodes CASGSGQRNTEAFF.

The rearrangement joins TRBV7-9 to TRBJ2-1, with D hard to call. Trimming shortened V by 5 bases and J by 2 bases, and 4 bases separated the two germline ends. Germline V lookup: CDR1 SEHNR, CDR2 FQNEAQ (reference sequence). This CDR3 spans 12 amino acids. The CDR3 loop is CASSPTYNEQFF. The CDR3 DNA reads TGTGCCAGCAGCCCAACCTACAATGAGCAGTTCTTC.

The rearrangement uses TRBV28 and TRBJ2-7; 7 positions match TRBD1. The CDR3 is 11 amino acids. Germline trimming cut 5 bases from V and 10 bases from J; bases unmatched to any gene: 5. Germline CDR1 reads MDHEN; CDR2 reads SYDVKM. CDR3 protein: CASSLRQGQYF. The CDR3 DNA sequence: TGTGCCAGCAGTCTACGACAGGGACAGTACTTC.

As regards this clone: Other DNA sequences in this specimen translate into the identical CDR3. The rearrangement joins TRBV7-9 to TRBJ1-1; TRBD1 aligns across 10 bases. The V gene's germline CDR1 is SEHNR and CDR2 FQNEAQ (reference sequence). The CDR3 is 14 amino acids. The V segment lost 5 bases and the J segment 4 bases; nucleotides outside the gene matches: 4. The DNA of the CDR3 is TGTGCCAGCAGCCGTGACAGGGGGCTCACTGAAGCTTTCTTT. Amino acid sequence: CASSRDRGLTEAFF.

The rearrangement joins TRBV15 to TRBJ2-7; possibly TRBD2 for D (6 bases). CDR3 length: 14 residues. The germline V and J ends were trimmed by 0 bases and 5 bases, with 11 bases remaining between them. Germline CDR1 reads LNHNV; CDR2 reads YYDKDF (reference sequence). This chain's CDR3 is CATSRDLAGNEQYF. For the CDR3, the DNA is TGTGCCACCAGCAGAGATCTCGCGGGGAACGAGCAGTACTTC.

This chain joins TRBV9 and TRBJ2-3; 11 bases match TRBD2. Looked up from germline, CDR1 is SGDLS and CDR2 is YYNGEE. V dropped 3 bases and J dropped 4; count of bases not matched to a gene: 4. The CDR3 length is 15 residues. This chain's CDR3 is CASSALAGAADTQYF. CDR3 nucleotide sequence: TGTGCCAGCAGCGCACTAGCGGGGGCTGCAGATACGCAGTATTTT. Based on the CDR3 plus reference TRBV9 and TRBJ2-3, the full variable domain is DSGVTQTPKHLITATGQRVTLRCSPRSGDLSVYWYQQSLDQGLQFLIQYYNGEERAKGNILERFSAQQFPDLHSELNLSSLELGDSALYFCASSALAGAADTQYFGPGTRLTVL.

The V call is TRBV6-5, the J call TRBJ1-2; TRBD1 is a possible D gene (5 bases). The CDR3 is made up of 13 amino acids. The germline V and J ends were trimmed by 2 bases and 1 base, with 5 bases remaining between them. CDR1 is MNHEY, CDR2 SVGAGI, per germline. CDR3 region: CASSYGGNYGYTF. DNA for the CDR3: TGTGCCAGCAGTTACGGGGGTAACTATGGCTACACCTTC.

V and J are TRBV28 and TRBJ1-4; TRBD1 might be the D (5 bases). Looked up from germline, CDR1 is MDHEN and CDR2 is SYDVKM. Trimming took 2 bases from V and 0 from J, leaving 7 bases between them. The CDR3 covers 15 residues. In DNA, the CDR3 is TGTGCCAGCAGTTTAGGGGGGGCAACTAATGAAAAACTGTTTTTT. Translated, it gives CASSLGGATNEKLFF.

This clone was seen just once. This chain links TRBV11-2 with TRBJ1-1; a weak D match, TRBD1 (5 bases). V was shortened by 3 bases and J by 10 bases, with 9 bases between the two germline ends. This CDR3 is 11 amino acids long. Germline loops: CDR1 SGHAT, CDR2 FQNNGV. The CDR3 nucleotides are TGTGCCAGCAGCTTTCAGGGACGAGCTTTCTTT. Amino acids: CASSFQGRAFF.

The chain uses TRBV5-6 and TRBJ1-2, with D perhaps TRBD1 (5 bases). Germline V CDR1 and CDR2: SGHDT, YYEEEE. The CDR3 loop spans 14 amino acids. V gave up 3 bases and J gave up 0 bases, with 9 bases separating them. The CDR3 sequence: CASSWGSSNYGYTF. In DNA, the CDR3 is TGTGCCAGCAGCTGGGGGAGTTCTAACTATGGCTACACCTTC.

J is TRBJ1-4 and V is TRBV12-5; D perhaps matches TRBD1 (6 bases). This CDR3 is built from 15 residues. Deletions cut 0 bases from V and 6 bases from J, with 11 bases between. CDR1 and CDR2 from the germline V gene are LGHNT and FRNRAP. The CDR3, as DNA: TGTGCTAGTGGTTTGGTAGTGGGGGGCCATGAAAAACTGTTTTTT. The encoded protein is CASGLVVGGHEKLFF.

V usage is TRBV29-1 and J usage is TRBJ1-2; possible D gene TRBD1, 6 bases. V was trimmed by 4 bases and J by 2 bases, leaving 14 bases between them. The V gene's germline CDR1 is SQVTM and CDR2 ANQGSEA. The CDR3 runs 14 residues. The CDR3 coding sequence is TGCAGCGTTGTAGCCAGGGGCCACAACTATGGCTACACCTTC. Translation gives CSVVARGHNYGYTF.

The chain is built from TRBV19 and TRBJ2-7, with a weak D call TRBD2 (5 bases). The ends were cut back, 7 bases at V and 2 bases at J, with 15 bases in the middle. CDR1 is LNHDA and CDR2 is SQIVND in the germline V gene (reference sequence). This CDR3 contains 14 residues. CDR3 nucleotide sequence: TGTGCCAGTATGGAAAGAGGGAATCCCTACGAGCAGTACTTC. Its protein is CASMERGNPYEQYF.